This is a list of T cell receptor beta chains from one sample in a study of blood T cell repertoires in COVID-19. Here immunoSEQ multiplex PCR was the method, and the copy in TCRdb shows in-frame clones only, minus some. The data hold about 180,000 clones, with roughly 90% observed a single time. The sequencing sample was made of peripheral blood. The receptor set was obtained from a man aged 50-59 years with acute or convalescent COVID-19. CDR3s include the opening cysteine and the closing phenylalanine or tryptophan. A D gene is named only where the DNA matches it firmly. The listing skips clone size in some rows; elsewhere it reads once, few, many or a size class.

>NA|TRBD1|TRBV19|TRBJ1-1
CASSAWDRMNTEAFF
TGTGCCAGTAGTGCATGGGACAGAATGAACACTGAAGCTTTCTTT
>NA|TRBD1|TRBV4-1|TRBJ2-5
CASSQVIGTGSETQYF
TGCGCCAGCAGCCAAGTTATTGGGACAGGTTCAGAGACCCAGTACTTC
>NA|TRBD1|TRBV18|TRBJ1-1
CASSQGEDTEAFF
TGTGCCAGCTCCCAGGGGGAGGACACTGAAGCTTTCTTT
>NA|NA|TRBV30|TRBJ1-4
CAWTRHREKLFF
TGTGCCTGGACCCGACACCGGGAAAAACTGTTTTTT
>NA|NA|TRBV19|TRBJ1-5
CASSMGGARYQPQHF
TGTGCCAGTAGTATGGGGGGGGCCCGCTATCAGCCCCAGCATTTT
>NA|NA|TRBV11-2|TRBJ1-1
CASSPNRLGAEAFF
TGTGCCAGCAGCCCCAATCGACTGGGAGCTGAAGCTTTCTTT
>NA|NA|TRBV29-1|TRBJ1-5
CSVALTDNQPQHF
TGCAGCGTTGCATTGACAGATAATCAGCCCCAGCATTTT
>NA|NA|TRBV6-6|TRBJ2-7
CASSRDRSYEQYF
TGTGCCAGCAGTCGAGACAGATCCTACGAGCAGTACTTC
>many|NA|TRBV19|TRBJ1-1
CASSPSGLTEAFF
TGTGCCAGTAGTCCATCAGGGCTCACTGAAGCTTTCTTT
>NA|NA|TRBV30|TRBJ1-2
CAWSVPLDYGYTF
TGTGCCTGGAGTGTCCCGCTAGACTATGGCTACACCTTC
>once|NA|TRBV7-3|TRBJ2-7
CASSLAAGGYEQYF
TGTGCCAGCAGCTTAGCGGCCGGGGGCTACGAGCAGTACTTC
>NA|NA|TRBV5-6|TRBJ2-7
CASSLISQPYEQYF
TGTGCCAGCAGCTTGATTAGCCAGCCCTACGAGCAGTACTTC
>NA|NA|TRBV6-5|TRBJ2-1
CASNRNYGAYNEQFF
TGTGCCAGCAATCGAAACTATGGTGCCTACAATGAGCAGTTCTTC
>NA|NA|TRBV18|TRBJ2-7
CASSAARSYEQYF
TGTGCCAGCTCGGCCGCTAGATCCTACGAGCAGTACTTC
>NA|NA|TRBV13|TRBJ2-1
CASKKGGVNEQFF
TGTGCCAGCAAAAAGGGCGGGGTCAATGAGCAGTTCTTC
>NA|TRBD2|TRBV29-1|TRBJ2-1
CSVVSGTSGYNEQFF
TGCAGCGTTGTTTCTGGGACTAGCGGGTACAATGAGCAGTTCTTC
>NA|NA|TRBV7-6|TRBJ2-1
CASSLAPAEGYNEQFF
TGTGCCAGCAGCTTAGCGCCAGCGGAGGGCTACAATGAGCAGTTCTTC
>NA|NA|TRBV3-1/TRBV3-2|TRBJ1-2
CASSRRQEDYGYTF
TGTGCCAGCAGCCGCAGACAGGAAGACTATGGCTACACCTTC
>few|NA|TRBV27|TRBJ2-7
CASTGGLSYEQYF
TGTGCCAGCACGGGGGGCTTGTCCTACGAGCAGTACTTC
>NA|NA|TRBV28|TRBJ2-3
CASSSPGAMIADTQYF
TGTGCCAGCAGTAGTCCAGGTGCGATGATCGCAGATACGCAGTATTTT
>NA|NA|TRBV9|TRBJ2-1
CASREGDNNEQFF
TGTGCCAGCAGAGAAGGGGACAACAATGAGCAGTTCTTC
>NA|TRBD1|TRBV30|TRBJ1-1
CACKGQGLLSTEAFF
TGTGCCTGCAAGGGACAGGGGTTGTTGAGCACTGAAGCTTTCTTT